This T cell receptor beta chain was retrieved from a study of blood T cell repertoires in COVID-19. This clone was seen once. The germline gene is not matched at one end of the junction; a read error may be the cause. Measured with immunoSEQ multiplex PCR; TCRdb has only the in-frame clones, and not every one. Of about 180,000 clones in the sample, 88% were seen once. The receptor comes from a woman aged 25 to 39 with acute or convalescent COVID-19. The sample comprised peripheral blood.

The CDR3 protein is CASSSTRDSLF. CDR3 nucleotide sequence: TGTGCCAGCAGTTCTACGCGGGACAGCCTCTTT. The gene calls are TRBV5-4 and TRBJ1-1; 7 bases map to TRBD1. CDR1 SGHNT and CDR2 YYREEE come from the germline V gene (reference sequence). CDR3 length: 11 amino acids. The full variable domain, its missing parts supplied by reference TRBV5-4 and TRBJ1-1, is ETGVTQSPTHLIKTRGQQVTLRCSSQSGHNTVSWYQQALGQGPQFIFQYYREEENGRGNFPPRFSGLQFPNYSSELNVNALELDDSALYLCASSSTRDSLFGQGTRLTVV.